This T cell receptor beta chain emerged from a study of Tregs in tolerant kidney transplant recipients. The germline V gene has CDR1 SNHLY and CDR2 FYNNEI. V lost 2 bases, J lost 1 base, and 13 bases lay in between. CDR3 length: 16 residues. The data were produced by immunoSEQ multiplex PCR, yet TCRdb's version contains in-frame clones alone and is incomplete. The sample holds about 69,000 clones, around nine tenths seen once. This clone has a handful of counts. The TCR comes from a human donor who received a combined kidney and bone marrow transplant. The sample here was CD4+ T cells from blood, taken before the transplant. The J gene is TRBJ2-3, the V gene TRBV2; D call uncertain. The CDR3 here is CASSEWASVGTDTQYF. DNA of the CDR3: TGTGCCAGCAGTGAATGGGCCAGTGTCGGCACAGATACGCAGTATTTT.